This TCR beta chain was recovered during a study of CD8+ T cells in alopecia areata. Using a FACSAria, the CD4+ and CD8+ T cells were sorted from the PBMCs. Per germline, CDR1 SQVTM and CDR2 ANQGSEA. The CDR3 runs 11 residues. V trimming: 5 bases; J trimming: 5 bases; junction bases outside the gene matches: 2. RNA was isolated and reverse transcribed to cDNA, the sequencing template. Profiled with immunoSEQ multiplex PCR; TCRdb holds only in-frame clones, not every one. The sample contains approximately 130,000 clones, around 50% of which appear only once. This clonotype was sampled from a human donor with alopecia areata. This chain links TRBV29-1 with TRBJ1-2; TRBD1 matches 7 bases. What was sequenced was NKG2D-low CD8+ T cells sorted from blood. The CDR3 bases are TGCAGCGTTCGACAGGGATATGGCTACACCTTC. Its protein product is CSVRQGYGYTF.